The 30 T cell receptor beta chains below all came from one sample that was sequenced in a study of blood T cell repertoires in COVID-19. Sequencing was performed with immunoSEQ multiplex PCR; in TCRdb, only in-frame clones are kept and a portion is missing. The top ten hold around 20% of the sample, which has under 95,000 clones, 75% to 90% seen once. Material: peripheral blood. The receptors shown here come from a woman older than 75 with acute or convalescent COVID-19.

Here the CDR3 reads CASSYWVAAAFYGYTF. CDR3 nucleotides: TGTGCCAGCAGTTATTGGGTCGCGGCAGCTTTCTATGGCTACACCTTC. The rearrangement links TRBV6-5 to TRBJ1-2; no reliable D call. Germline CDR1 and CDR2: MNHEY and SVGAGI. Trimming left V 3 bases short and J 4 bases short, with 18 bases between. The CDR3 extends over 16 amino acids.

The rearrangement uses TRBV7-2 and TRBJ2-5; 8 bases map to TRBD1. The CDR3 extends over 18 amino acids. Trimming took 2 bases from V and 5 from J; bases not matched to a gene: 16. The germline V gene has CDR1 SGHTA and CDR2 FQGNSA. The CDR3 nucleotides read TGTGCCAGCAGCTTAAATGCTTTCCGGGCAGGGGGCTGGGAGACCCAGTACTTC. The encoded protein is CASSLNAFRAGGWETQYF.

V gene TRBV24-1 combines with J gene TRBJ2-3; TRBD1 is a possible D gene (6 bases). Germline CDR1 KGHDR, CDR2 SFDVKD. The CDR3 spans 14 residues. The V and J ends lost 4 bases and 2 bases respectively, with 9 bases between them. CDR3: CATSEGGFTDTQYF. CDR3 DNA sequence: TGTGCCACCAGTGAAGGGGGATTCACAGATACGCAGTATTTT.

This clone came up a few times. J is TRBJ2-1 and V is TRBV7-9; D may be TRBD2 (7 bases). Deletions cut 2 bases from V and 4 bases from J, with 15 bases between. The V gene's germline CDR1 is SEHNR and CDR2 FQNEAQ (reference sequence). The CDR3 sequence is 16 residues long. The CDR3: CASSLLSGGWYNEQFF. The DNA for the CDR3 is TGTGCCAGCAGCTTACTTTCGGGGGGCTGGTACAATGAGCAGTTCTTC.

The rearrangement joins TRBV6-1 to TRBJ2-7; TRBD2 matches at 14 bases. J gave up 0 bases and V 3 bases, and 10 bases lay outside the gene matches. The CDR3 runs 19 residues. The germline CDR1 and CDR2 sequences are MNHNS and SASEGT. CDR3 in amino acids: CASSERGTSGGRSSYEQYF. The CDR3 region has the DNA TGTGCCAGCAGTGAGAGGGGGACTAGCGGGGGACGGAGCTCCTACGAGCAGTACTTC.

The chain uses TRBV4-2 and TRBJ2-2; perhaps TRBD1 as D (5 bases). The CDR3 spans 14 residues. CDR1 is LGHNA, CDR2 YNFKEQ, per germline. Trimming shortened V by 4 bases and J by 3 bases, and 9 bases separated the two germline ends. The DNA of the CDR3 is TGTGCCAGCAGCCCGCAGGGTGACACCGGGGAGCTGTTTTTT. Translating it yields CASSPQGDTGELFF.

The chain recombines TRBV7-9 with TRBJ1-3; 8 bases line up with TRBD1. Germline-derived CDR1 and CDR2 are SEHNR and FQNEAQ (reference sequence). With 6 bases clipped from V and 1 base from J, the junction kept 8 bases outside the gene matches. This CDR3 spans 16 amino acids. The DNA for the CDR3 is TGTGCCAGCAGAGATCCGGACAGGGTATCTGGAAACACCATATATTTT. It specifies CASRDPDRVSGNTIYF.

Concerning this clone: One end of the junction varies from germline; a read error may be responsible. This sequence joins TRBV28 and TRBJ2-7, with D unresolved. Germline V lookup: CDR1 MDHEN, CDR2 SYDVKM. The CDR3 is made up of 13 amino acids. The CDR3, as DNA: TGTGCCAGCAGTTCAAATCCACCGCCCTCGAGCGCCTTC. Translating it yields CASSSNPPPSSAF.

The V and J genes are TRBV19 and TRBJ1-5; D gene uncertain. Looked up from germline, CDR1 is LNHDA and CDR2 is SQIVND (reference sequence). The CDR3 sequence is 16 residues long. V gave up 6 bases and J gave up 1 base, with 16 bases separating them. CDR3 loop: CASRLREGRSNQPQHF. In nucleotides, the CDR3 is TGTGCCAGTAGGTTGCGGGAAGGGAGAAGCAATCAGCCCCAGCATTTT.

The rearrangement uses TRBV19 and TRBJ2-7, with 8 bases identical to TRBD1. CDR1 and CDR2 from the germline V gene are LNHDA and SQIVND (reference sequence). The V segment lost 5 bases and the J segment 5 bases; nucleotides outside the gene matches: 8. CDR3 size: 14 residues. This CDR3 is CASSDGTGPDEQYF. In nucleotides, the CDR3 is TGTGCCAGTAGTGACGGGACAGGACCAGACGAGCAGTACTTC.

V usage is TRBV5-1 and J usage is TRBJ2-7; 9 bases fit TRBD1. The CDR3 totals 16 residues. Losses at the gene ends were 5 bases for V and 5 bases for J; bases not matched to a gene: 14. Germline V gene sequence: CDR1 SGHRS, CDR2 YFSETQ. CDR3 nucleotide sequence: TGCGCCAGCAGGTTGCTCCCCGGGACAGGGACTAACGAGCAGTACTTC. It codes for CASRLLPGTGTNEQYF.

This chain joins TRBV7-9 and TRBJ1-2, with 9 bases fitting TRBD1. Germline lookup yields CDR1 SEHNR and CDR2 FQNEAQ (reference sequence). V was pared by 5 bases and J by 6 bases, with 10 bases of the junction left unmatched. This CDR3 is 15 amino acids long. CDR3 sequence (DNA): TGTGCCAGCAGCAATTCCGGGACAGGGCCGCATGGCTACACCTTC. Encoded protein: CASSNSGTGPHGYTF.

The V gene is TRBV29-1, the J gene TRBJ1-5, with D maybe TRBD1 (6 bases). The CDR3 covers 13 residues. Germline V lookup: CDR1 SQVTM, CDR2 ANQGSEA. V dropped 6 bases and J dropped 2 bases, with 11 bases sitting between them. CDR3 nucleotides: TGCAGCGTCGATACAGGGCGCAATCAGCCCCAGCATTTT. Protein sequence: CSVDTGRNQPQHF.

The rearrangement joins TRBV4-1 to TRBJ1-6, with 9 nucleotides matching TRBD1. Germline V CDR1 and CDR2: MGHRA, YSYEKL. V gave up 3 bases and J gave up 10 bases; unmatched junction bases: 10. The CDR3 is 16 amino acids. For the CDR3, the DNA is TGCGCCAGCAGCCAGCAGCCAGGGACAGGGCAATCACCCCTCCACTTT. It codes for CASSQQPGTGQSPLHF.

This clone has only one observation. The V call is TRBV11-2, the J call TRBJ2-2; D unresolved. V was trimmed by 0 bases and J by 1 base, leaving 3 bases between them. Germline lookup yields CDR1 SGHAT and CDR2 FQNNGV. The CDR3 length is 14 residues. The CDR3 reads CASSLDLNTGELFF. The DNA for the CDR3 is TGTGCCAGCAGCTTAGATCTGAACACCGGGGAGCTGTTTTTT.

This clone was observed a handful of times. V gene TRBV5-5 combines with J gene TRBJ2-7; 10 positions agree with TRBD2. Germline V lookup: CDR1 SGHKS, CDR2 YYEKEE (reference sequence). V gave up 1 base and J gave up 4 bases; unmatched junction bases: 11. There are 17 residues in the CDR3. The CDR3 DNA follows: TGTGCCAGCAGCTTGCAGGGAGGTAGCGGGGGGTCTTACGAGCAGTACTTC. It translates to CASSLQGGSGGSYEQYF.

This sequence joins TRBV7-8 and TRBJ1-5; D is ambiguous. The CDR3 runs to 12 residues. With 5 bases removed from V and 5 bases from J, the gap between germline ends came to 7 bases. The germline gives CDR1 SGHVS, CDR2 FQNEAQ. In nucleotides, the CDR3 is TGTGCCAGCAGCCACTACGATCAGCCCCAGCATTTT. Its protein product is CASSHYDQPQHF. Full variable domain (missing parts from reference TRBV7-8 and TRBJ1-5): GAGVSQSPRYKVAKRGQDVALRCDPISGHVSLFWYQQALGQGPEFLTYFQNEAQLDKSGLPSDRFFAERPEGSVSTLKIQRTQQEDSAVYLCASSHYDQPQHFGDGTRLSIL.

CDR3: CASSPLGQTNEQFF. The CDR3 coding sequence is TGTGCCAGCAGCCCCCTAGGACAGACCAATGAGCAGTTCTTC. The V call is TRBV14, the J call TRBJ2-1; TRBD1 might be the D (6 bases). Trimming shortened V by 4 bases and J by 6 bases, and 13 bases separated the two germline ends. Per the germline V gene, CDR1 is SGHDN and CDR2 is FVKESK. This CDR3 has 14 amino acids. Combining the CDR3 with reference TRBV14 and TRBJ2-1 gives the whole variable domain EAGVTQFPSHSVIEKGQTVTLRCDPISGHDNLYWYRRVMGKEIKFLLHFVKESKQDESGMPNNRFLAERTGGTYSTLKVQPAELEDSGVYFCASSPLGQTNEQFFGPGTRLTVL.

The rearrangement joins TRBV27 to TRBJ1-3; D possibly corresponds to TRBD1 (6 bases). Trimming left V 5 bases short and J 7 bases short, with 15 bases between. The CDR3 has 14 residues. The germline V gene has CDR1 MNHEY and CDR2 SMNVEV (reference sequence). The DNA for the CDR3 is TGTGCCAGCAGTCCCTACAGGGTTCCGAACACCATATATTTT. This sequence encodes CASSPYRVPNTIYF.

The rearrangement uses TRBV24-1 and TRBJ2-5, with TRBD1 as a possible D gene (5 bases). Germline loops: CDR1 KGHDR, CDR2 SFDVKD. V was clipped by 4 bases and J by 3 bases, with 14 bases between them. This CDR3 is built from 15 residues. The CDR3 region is CATSEPGPGKETQYF. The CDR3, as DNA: TGTGCCACCAGTGAACCCGGGCCAGGGAAAGAGACCCAGTACTTC.

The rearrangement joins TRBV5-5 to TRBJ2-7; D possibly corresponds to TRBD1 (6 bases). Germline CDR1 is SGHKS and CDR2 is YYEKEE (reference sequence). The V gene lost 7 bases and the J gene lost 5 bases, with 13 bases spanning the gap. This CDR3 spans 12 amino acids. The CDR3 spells CASGRQVDEQYF. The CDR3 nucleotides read TGTGCCAGCGGCAGACAGGTAGACGAGCAGTACTTC.

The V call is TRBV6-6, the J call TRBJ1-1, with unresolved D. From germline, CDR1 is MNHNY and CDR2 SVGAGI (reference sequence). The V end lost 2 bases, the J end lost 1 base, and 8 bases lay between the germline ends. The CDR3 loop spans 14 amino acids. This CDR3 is CASSYPNRNTEAFF. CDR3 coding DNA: TGTGCCAGCAGTTACCCGAACAGGAACACTGAAGCTTTCTTT.

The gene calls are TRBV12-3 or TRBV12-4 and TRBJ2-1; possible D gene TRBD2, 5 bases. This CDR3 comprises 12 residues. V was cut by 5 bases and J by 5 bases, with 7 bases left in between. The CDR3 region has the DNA TGTGCCAGCAGTACTAGTCACAATGAGCAGTTCTTC. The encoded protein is CASSTSHNEQFF.

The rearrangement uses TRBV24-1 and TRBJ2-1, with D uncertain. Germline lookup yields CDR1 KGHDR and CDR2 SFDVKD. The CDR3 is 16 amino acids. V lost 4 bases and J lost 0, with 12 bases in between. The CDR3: CATSDLTSSSYNEQFF. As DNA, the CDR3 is TGTGCCACCAGTGACCTGACTTCAAGCTCCTACAATGAGCAGTTCTTC.

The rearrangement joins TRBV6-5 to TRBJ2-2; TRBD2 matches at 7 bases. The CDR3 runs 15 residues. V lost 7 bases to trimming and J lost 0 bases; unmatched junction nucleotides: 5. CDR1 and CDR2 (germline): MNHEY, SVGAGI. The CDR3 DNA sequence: TGTGCCAGCATCATAGCGGGCGCGAACACCGGGGAGCTGTTTTTT. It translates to CASIIAGANTGELFF.

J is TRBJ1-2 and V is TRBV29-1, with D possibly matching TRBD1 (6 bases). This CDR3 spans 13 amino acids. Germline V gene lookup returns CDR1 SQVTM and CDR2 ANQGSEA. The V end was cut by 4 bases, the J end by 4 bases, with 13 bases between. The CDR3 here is CSVGIQGFYGYTF. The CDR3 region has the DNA TGCAGCGTTGGGATACAGGGTTTCTATGGCTACACCTTC.

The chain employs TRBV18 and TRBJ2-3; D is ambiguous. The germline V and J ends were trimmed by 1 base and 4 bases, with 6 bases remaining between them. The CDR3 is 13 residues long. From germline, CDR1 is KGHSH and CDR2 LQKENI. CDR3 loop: CASSPHAADTQYF. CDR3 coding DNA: TGTGCCAGCTCACCACATGCGGCAGATACGCAGTATTTT.

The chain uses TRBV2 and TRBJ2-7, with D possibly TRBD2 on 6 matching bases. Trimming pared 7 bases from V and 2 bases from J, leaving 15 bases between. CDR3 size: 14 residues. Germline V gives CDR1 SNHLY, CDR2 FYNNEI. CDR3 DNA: TGTGCCAGCACTCTCCGCGGGGCCACCTACGAGCAGTACTTC. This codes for CASTLRGATYEQYF. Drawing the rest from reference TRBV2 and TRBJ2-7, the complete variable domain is EPEVTQTPSHQVTQMGQEVILRCVPISNHLYFYWYRQILGQKVEFLVSFYNNEISEKSEIFDDQFSVERPDGSNFTLKIRSTKLEDSAMYFCASTLRGATYEQYFGPGTRLTVT.

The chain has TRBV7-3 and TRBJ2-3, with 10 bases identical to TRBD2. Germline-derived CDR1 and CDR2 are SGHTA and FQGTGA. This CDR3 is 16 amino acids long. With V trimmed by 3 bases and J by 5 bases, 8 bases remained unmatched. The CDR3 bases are TGTGCCAGCAGCTTGCAAGCGGGGGGGCTTGGAGATACGCAGTATTTT. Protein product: CASSLQAGGLGDTQYF.

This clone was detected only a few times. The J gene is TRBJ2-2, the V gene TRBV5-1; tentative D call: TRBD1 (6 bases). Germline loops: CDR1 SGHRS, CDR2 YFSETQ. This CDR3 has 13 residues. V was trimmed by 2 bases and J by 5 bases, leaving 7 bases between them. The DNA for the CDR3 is TGCGCCAGCAGCTTCGGACAGACCGGGGAGCTGTTTTTT. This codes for CASSFGQTGELFF.